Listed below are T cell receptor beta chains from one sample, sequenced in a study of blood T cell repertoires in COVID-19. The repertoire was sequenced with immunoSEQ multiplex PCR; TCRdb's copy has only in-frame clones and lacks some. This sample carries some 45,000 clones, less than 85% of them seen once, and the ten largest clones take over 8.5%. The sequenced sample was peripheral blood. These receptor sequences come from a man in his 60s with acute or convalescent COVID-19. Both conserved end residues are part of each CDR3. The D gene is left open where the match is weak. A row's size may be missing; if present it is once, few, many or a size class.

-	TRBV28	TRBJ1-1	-	TGTGCCAGCAGTTTATTCGCTACTATGAACACTGAAGCTTTCTTT	CASSLFATMNTEAFF
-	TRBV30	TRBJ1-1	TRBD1	TGTGCCAAAAAGCTTACCGGGACAGGGAACACTGAAGCTTTCTTT	CAKKLTGTGNTEAFF
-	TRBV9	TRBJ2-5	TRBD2	TGTGCCAGCAGCGTATTTCCCTCGGGAGGGGAGACCCAGTACTTC	CASSVFPSGGETQYF
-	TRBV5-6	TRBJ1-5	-	TGTGCCAGCAGCCCGGGGGGCCGCAATCAGCCCCAGCATTTT	CASSPGGRNQPQHF
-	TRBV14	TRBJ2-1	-	TGTGCCAGCAGCCAAGTGACAGAGACCTACAATGAGCAGTTCTTC	CASSQVTETYNEQFF
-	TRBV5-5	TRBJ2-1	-	TGTGCCAGCAGCTTGGGCCTAGGGGACAATGAGCAGTTCTTC	CASSLGLGDNEQFF
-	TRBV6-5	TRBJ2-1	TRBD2	TGTGCCAGCAGTAGCGGGGGCTTCCCGGACGATGAGCAGTTCTTC	CASSSGGFPDDEQFF
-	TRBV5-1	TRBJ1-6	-	TGCGCCAGCAGCGCGGAAACCGGGAATTCACCCCTCCACTTT	CASSAETGNSPLHF
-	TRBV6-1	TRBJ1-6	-	TGTGCCAGCAGTGAGACAGAGAGCTCCTATAATTCACCCCTCCACTTT	CASSETESSYNSPLHF
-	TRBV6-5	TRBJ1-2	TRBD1	TGTGCCAGCAACCCGGGACAGGGGGCGGTTGGCTACACCTTC	CASNPGQGAVGYTF
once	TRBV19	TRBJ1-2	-	TGTGCCAGTACCCAGGGCACTAACTATGGCTACACCTTC	CASTQGTNYGYTF
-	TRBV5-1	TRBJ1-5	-	TGCGCCAGCAGCTTGGATACAGGGAGCAATCAGCCCCAGCATTTT	CASSLDTGSNQPQHF
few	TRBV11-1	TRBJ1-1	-	TGTGCCAGCAGCTTAGTCGGGGGTGAAGCTTTCTTT	CASSLVGGEAFF
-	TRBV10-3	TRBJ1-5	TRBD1	TGTGCCATCAGTGAGCCGGGACAGGGTAGGAATCAGCCCCAGCATTTT	CAISEPGQGRNQPQHF
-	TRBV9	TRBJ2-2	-	TGTGCCAGCAGCTCTTACGGGGGGGAGCTGTTTTTT	CASSSYGGELFF
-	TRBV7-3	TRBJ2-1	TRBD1	TGTGCCAGCAGCTTACAGGGGACAGGGCCATTCAATGAGCAGTTCTTC	CASSLQGTGPFNEQFF
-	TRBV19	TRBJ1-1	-	TGTGCCAGTAGTTTCCAGGCAGGGATGAACACTGAAGCTTTCTTT	CASSFQAGMNTEAFF
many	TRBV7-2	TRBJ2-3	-	TGTGCCAGCAGCTTCCGGGACTCCCCGCCAGATACGCAGTATTTT	CASSFRDSPPDTQYF
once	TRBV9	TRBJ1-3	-	TGTGCCAGCAGCGTGGCCGGCGGAACTGGAAACACCATATATTTT	CASSVAGGTGNTIYF
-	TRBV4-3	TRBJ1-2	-	TGCGCCAGCAGCCAATTTCGGGGAGGCAACTATGGCTACACCTTC	CASSQFRGGNYGYTF
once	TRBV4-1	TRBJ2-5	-	TGCGCCAGCAGCCAAGGAAGACACAGCCAAGAGACCCAGTACTTC	CASSQGRHSQETQYF
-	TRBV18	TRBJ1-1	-	TGTGCCAGCTCACGGGACCCGGGACACTTGAACACTGAAGCTTTCTTT	CASSRDPGHLNTEAFF
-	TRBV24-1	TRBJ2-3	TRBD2	TGTGCCACCAGTGAACCGGGACTAGCAGAAGATACGCAGTATTTT	CATSEPGLAEDTQYF
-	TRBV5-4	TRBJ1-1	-	TGTGCCACGGGCGGCGGGGGCACTGAAGCTTTCTTT	CATGGGGTEAFF
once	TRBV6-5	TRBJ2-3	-	TGTGCCAGCATTCACAGGGGCACAGATACGCAGTATTTT	CASIHRGTDTQYF
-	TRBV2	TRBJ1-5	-	TGTGCCAGCAGTGAACTCGGGTATAGCAATCAGCCCCAGCATTTT	CASSELGYSNQPQHF
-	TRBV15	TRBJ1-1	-	TGTGCCACCAGCAGAGGTCAGGTTTTCTCTGAAGCTTTCTTT	CATSRGQVFSEAFF
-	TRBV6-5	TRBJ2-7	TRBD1	TGTGCCATCTTCGGGGACAGACTCTCCTACGAGCAGTACTTC	CAIFGDRLSYEQYF
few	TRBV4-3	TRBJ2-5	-	TGCGCCAGCAGCCAAGGATTAGCGGCGTACCAAGAGACCCAGTACTTC	CASSQGLAAYQETQYF
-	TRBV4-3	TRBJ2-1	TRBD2	TGCGCCAGCAGCCAAGATTGGTATAGAGCGGGGGGGCTGAATGAGCAGTTCTTC	CASSQDWYRAGGLNEQFF
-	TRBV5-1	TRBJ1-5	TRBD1	TGCGCCAGCAGCTGGACAGGGGATAGCAATCAGCCCCAGCATTTT	CASSWTGDSNQPQHF
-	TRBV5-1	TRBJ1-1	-	TGCGCCAGCAGCTTGGCCCCCGGGGGGCGAACAGGTACTGAAGCTTTCTTT	CASSLAPGGRTGTEAFF
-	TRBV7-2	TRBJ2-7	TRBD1	TGTGCCAGCAGCACGACAGGGGGCGGAGCCGAGCAGTACTTC	CASSTTGGGAEQYF
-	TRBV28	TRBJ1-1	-	TGTGCCAGCAGTTTATTGAGGGAAGGAACGAGGACTGAAGCTTTCTTT	CASSLLREGTRTEAFF
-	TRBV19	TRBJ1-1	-	TGTGCCAGTAGTGTCAGGGAAAGGAACACTGAAGCTTTCTTT	CASSVRERNTEAFF
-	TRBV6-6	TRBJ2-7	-	TGTGCCAGCCGGGTCAGCTACGAGCAGTACTTC	CASRVSYEQYF
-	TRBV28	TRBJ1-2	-	TGTGCCAGCAGTTTACTTTCCGGGTATATAGGCTACACCTTC	CASSLLSGYIGYTF
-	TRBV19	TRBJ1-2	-	TGTGCCAGTAGTAAGCGGGGCTATGGCTACACCTTC	CASSKRGYGYTF
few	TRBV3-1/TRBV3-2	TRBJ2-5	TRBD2	TGTGCCAGCAGCCTTTGGGGACTAGCGGGGGGAGAGACCCAGTACTTC	CASSLWGLAGGETQYF
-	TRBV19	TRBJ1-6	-	TGTGCCAGTAGTTCTCGGGGATCACCCCTCCACTTT	CASSSRGSPLHF
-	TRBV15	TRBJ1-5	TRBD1	TGTGCCACCAGCAGTGGACAGGGGTCCGGCCAGCCCCAGCATTTT	CATSSGQGSGQPQHF
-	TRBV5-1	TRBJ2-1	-	TGCGCCAGCAGCTTACCCGGAGGGGATGAGCAGTTCTTC	CASSLPGGDEQFF
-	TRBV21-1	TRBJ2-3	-	TGTGCCATCGGACTAGCGGGGGCCCGTTCCAGGGATACGCAGTATTTT	CAIGLAGARSRDTQYF
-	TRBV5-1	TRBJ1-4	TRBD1	TGCGCCAGCAGCTTGGGGGGACAGGGTGGTGAAAAACTGTTTTTT	CASSLGGQGGEKLFF
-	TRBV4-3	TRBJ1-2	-	TGCGCCAGCAGCCAAGAAGACAGAAACTATGGCTACACCTTC	CASSQEDRNYGYTF
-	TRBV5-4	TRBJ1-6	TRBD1	TGTGCCAGCAGCTTCGAGACAGGGAAGGATTCACCCCTCCACTTT	CASSFETGKDSPLHF
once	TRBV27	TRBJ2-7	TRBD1	TGTGCCAGCAGTTCATCGACAGGGGGCTACGAGCAGTACTTC	CASSSSTGGYEQYF
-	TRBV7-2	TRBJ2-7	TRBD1	TGTGCCAGCAGCTCCCAAAAGACAGGGGAGAGCTCCTACGAGCAGTACTTC	CASSSQKTGESSYEQYF
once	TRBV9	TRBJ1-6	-	TGTGCCAGCAGCAGTGGGCAGTCCTATAATTCACCCCTCCACTTT	CASSSGQSYNSPLHF
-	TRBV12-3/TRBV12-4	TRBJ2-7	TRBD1	TGTGCCAGCAGCTTGACAGGGTGGTACGAGCAGTACTTC	CASSLTGWYEQYF
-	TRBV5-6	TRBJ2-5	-	TGTGCCAGCAGCCGAGATCGGGGATCCCAGTACTTC	CASSRDRGSQYF